This TCR beta chain is drawn from a study of blood T cell repertoires in COVID-19. The overall study: COVID-19 samples collected from the United States, Italy and Spain covered acute and convalescent phases.

Trimming took 6 bases from V and 2 from J, leaving 14 bases between them. Germline V gives CDR1 LNHDA, CDR2 SQIVND (reference sequence). This CDR3 contains 15 residues. The data were produced by immunoSEQ multiplex PCR, yet TCRdb's version contains in-frame clones alone and is incomplete. This sample has about 180,000 clones; approximately 90% occur once, and the top ten carry 3.5% to 4.5%. What was sequenced was peripheral blood. The V gene is TRBV19, the J gene TRBJ1-5; possibly TRBD1 for D (5 bases). The sequence was collected from a woman under 40 with acute or convalescent COVID-19. This chain's CDR3 is CASSGGWGRNQPQHF. Here the CDR3 DNA reads TGTGCCAGTAGCGGGGGTTGGGGTCGCAATCAGCCCCAGCATTTT.